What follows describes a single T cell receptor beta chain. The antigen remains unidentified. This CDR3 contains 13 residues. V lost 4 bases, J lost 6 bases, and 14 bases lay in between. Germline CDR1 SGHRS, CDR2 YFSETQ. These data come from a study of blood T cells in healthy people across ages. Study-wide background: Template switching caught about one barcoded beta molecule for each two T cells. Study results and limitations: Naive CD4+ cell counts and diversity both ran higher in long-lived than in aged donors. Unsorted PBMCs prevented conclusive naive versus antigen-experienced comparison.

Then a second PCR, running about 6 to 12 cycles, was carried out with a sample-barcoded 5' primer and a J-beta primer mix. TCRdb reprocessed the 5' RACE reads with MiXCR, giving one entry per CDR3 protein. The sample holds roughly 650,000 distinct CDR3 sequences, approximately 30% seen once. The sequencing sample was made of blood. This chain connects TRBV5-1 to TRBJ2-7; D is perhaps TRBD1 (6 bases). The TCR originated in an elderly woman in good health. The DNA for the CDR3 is TGCGCCAGCAGCCTTGGGGGCGCCCCCGAGCAGTACTTC. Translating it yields CASSLGGAPEQYF.